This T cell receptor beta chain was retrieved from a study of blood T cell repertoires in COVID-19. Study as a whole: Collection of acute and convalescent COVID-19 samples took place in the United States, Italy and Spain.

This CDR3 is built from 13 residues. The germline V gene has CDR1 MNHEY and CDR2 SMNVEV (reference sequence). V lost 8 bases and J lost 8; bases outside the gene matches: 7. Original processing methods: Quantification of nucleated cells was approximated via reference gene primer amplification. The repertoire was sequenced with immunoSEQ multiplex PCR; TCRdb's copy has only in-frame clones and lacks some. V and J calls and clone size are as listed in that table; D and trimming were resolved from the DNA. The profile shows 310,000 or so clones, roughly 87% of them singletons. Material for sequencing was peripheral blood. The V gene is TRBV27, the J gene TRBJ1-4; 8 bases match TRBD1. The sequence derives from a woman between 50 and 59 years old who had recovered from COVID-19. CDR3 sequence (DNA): TGTGCCAGCCGACAGGGGCCATCAGAAAAACTGTTTTTT. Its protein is CASRQGPSEKLFF.